What follows are 2 T cell receptor beta chains derived from one specimen sequenced in a study of Graves' ophthalmopathy and Graves' hyperthyroidism. Beta-chain TCR CDR3 regions were amplified from RNA transcripts. The library came from an HTBI-primed first-round RT-PCR and a second-round multiplex PCR. A single record per CDR3 protein comes from TCRdb applying MiXCR to the multiplex PCR reads. The data hold a few hundred thousand distinct CDR3 sequences, with about 18% observed a single time. The sample was peripheral blood. These receptors all stem from an adult woman with stable Graves' hyperthyroidism.

This clonotype was counted many times. The chain couples TRBV28 to TRBJ2-7; tentatively, D is TRBD1 (5 bases). Germline V gene lookup returns CDR1 MDHEN and CDR2 SYDVKM. The V end was cut by 7 bases, the J end by 0 bases, with 13 bases between. This CDR3 region has 14 residues. The CDR3 sequence is CASTKGAFSYEQYF. DNA of the CDR3: TGTGCCAGCACAAAAGGGGCTTTCTCCTACGAGCAGTACTTC.

The sample holds many counts of this clonotype. This chain joins TRBV9 and TRBJ1-2; a weak D match, TRBD1 (5 bases). In germline, CDR1 is SGDLS, CDR2 YYNGEE. The length of the CDR3 is 12 residues. Trimming cost V 5 bases and J 4 bases, with 9 bases left between them. The CDR3, as DNA: TGTGCCAGCAGTGTTGACAGCTATGGCTACACCTTC. Translation gives CASSVDSYGYTF. Supplemented by reference TRBV9 and TRBJ1-2, the full variable domain reads DSGVTQTPKHLITATGQRVTLRCSPRSGDLSVYWYQQSLDQGLQFLIQYYNGEERAKGNILERFSAQQFPDLHSELNLSSLELGDSALYFCASSVDSYGYTFGSGTRLTVV.